The table lists the clone carrying this T cell receptor (beta chain) with a few counts. These data come from a study of CD8+ T cells in alopecia areata. Study at large: Tofacitinib administration persisted for 6 to 18 months, succeeded by 6 months off drug.

From germline, CDR1 is MNHEY and CDR2 SMNVEV (reference sequence). CDR3 length: 12 residues. V shed 4 bases and J shed 6 bases, with 10 bases lying between them. Collected material from alopecia areata patients comprised lesional scalp punch biopsies and peripheral blood. CD4+ and CD8+ T cells were sorted from PBMCs stained for CD3, CD4 and CD8. RNA extraction and reverse transcription yielded cDNA as sequencing template. Sequencing used immunoSEQ multiplex PCR; TCRdb keeps in-frame clones, though not all of them. This table holds 120,000 to 150,000 clones, around 87% found once. This material consisted of CD8+ T cells sorted from blood, taken at week 0. The rearrangement uses TRBV27 and TRBJ2-7; D unclear. The receptor was isolated from a human donor with alopecia areata. The CDR3: CASSWPQGEQYF. As DNA, the CDR3 is TGTGCCAGCAGTTGGCCCCAAGGCGAGCAGTACTTC.